Presented here are 29 T cell receptor beta chains from one specimen sequenced in a study of spatial heterogeneity in lung cancer. TCRdb itself ran the 5' RACE reads through MiXCR, one entry per CDR3 protein. The sample shows tens of thousands of distinct CDR3 sequences, 10% to 15% of them seen only once. Stated time point: blood at routine non-recurrence follow-up after resection. This specimen consisted of PBMCs, obtained at follow-up. These TCRs come from a male donor with early-stage non-small cell lung cancer.

This clonotype has ten or more counts. The chain links TRBV29-1 to TRBJ2-7, with 7 bases identical to TRBD1. The CDR3 loop spans 14 amino acids. Unmatched junction bases numbered 14, after V lost 5 bases and J lost 7 bases. CDR1 is SQVTM, CDR2 ANQGSEA, per germline. CDR3 protein: CSVRMGQRPNEQYF. CDR3 sequence (DNA): TGCAGCGTTAGGATGGGACAGCGCCCTAATGAGCAGTACTTC.

This clonotype was counted between two and nine times. V gene TRBV2 combines with J gene TRBJ2-6; TRBD1 might be the D (6 bases). The germline V gene encodes CDR1 SNHLY and CDR2 FYNNEI. This CDR3 spans 16 amino acids. CDR3 loop: CATSGQPSSGANVLTF. As DNA, the CDR3 is TGTGCTACCAGTGGACAGCCCTCCTCTGGGGCCAACGTCCTGACTTTC.

This clonotype has ten or more counts. The V gene is TRBV7-3, the J gene TRBJ2-5; D is unclear. Germline CDR1 reads SGHTA; CDR2 reads FQGTGA. V lost 0 bases and J 5 bases, leaving 7 bases between the germline ends. This CDR3 has 13 amino acids. CDR3 coding DNA: TGTGCCAGCAGCTTAACATTTGGGGAGACCCAGTACTTC. This encodes CASSLTFGETQYF.

The sample holds many counts of this clonotype. The gene calls are TRBV7-9 and TRBJ2-2, with TRBD1 identical over 10 bases. Trimming cost V 5 bases and J 6 bases; bases outside gene matches: 3. The CDR3 is made up of 14 amino acids. Germline V CDR1 and CDR2: SEHNR, FQNEAQ (reference sequence). This chain's CDR3 is CASSPDRGPGELFF. The CDR3 DNA reads TGTGCCAGCAGCCCCGACAGGGGGCCCGGGGAGCTGTTTTTT.

This clonotype was seen repeatedly, ten times or more. V and J are TRBV20-1 and TRBJ2-3; 10 bases match TRBD2. This CDR3 is 14 amino acids long. V gave up 1 base and J gave up 7 bases; unmatched junction bases: 5. The V gene's germline CDR1 is DFQATT and CDR2 SNEGSKA (reference sequence). The CDR3 DNA follows: TGCAGTGCTAGAGCGGCTAGCGGGAGCTATACGCAGTATTTT. Translated, it gives CSARAASGSYTQYF.

J is TRBJ2-7 and V is TRBV6-5; 11 bases fit TRBD2. The CDR3 is 15 residues long. The ends lost 5 bases at V and 2 bases at J; junction bases unmatched: 5. Germline V lookup: CDR1 MNHEY, CDR2 SVGAGI. In nucleotides, the CDR3 is TGTGCCAGCAGTAGAGGACTAGCGGGTACCTACGAGCAGTACTTC. This gives the protein CASSRGLAGTYEQYF.

This clonotype was detected a few times. The chain uses TRBV6-2 or TRBV6-3 and TRBJ2-7; 9 bases align to TRBD2. V lost 1 base, J lost 0 bases, and 4 bases stayed unmatched. Germline V gives CDR1 MNHEY, CDR2 SVGEGT. The CDR3 totals 16 residues. The CDR3 DNA is TGTGCCAGCAGTTACTTTAGCGGGAGCGGCTCCTACGAGCAGTACTTC. Translation gives CASSYFSGSGSYEQYF.

J is TRBJ1-4 and V is TRBV5-1, with a possible D match to TRBD1 (5 bases). From germline, CDR1 is SGHRS and CDR2 YFSETQ. This CDR3 has 16 residues. V was pared by 4 bases and J by 0 bases, with 13 bases between. CDR3 sequence: CASSEGRPPTNEKLFF. The DNA for the CDR3 is TGCGCCAGCAGCGAGGGACGGCCGCCAACTAATGAAAAACTGTTTTTT.

The chain joins TRBV5-5 to TRBJ1-3; no clear D. The CDR3 consists of 14 residues. Germline assignment: CDR1 SGHKS and CDR2 YYEKEE (reference sequence). Trimming shortened V by 2 bases and J by 1 base, and 7 bases separated the two germline ends. In nucleotides, the CDR3 is TGTGCCAGCAGCTTAATTTCATCTGGAAACACCATATATTTT. This encodes CASSLISSGNTIYF.

This chain uses TRBV19 with TRBJ1-2; 9 bases are a match to TRBD1. CDR3 length equals 15 residues. Germline V gives CDR1 LNHDA, CDR2 SQIVND (reference sequence). V lost 6 bases and J lost 2; bases outside the gene matches: 7. DNA of the CDR3: TGTGCCAGTAGACAAAACAGGGGGCTGAACTATGGCTACACCTTC. Amino acid sequence: CASRQNRGLNYGYTF.

In this sample, this clonotype turned up many times. This chain links TRBV5-1 with TRBJ1-2, with 7 bases matching TRBD1. Germline assignment: CDR1 SGHRS and CDR2 YFSETQ. Trimming cost V 0 bases and J 4 bases; bases outside gene matches: 3. This CDR3 region has 14 residues. The CDR3 DNA reads as TGCGCCAGCAGCTTGGGTAGGGACAGCTATGGCTACACCTTC. Amino acid sequence: CASSLGRDSYGYTF.

This chain uses TRBV19 with TRBJ1-5, with TRBD1 matching 7 bases. The junction had 11 bases not matched to a gene; V was cut back by 3 bases and J by 3 bases. The CDR3 consists of 17 residues. Germline CDR1 LNHDA, CDR2 SQIVND (reference sequence). As DNA, the CDR3 is TGTGCCAGTAGTATGGCTCCAGGACAGGATTACAATCAGCCCCAGCATTTT. Translated, it gives CASSMAPGQDYNQPQHF.

This clonotype came up many times. The rearrangement uses TRBV10-2 and TRBJ2-7; 9 nucleotides match TRBD1. The CDR3 sequence is 13 residues long. CDR1 WSHSY and CDR2 SAAADI come from the germline V gene. V shed 7 bases and J 5 bases; nucleotides not matched to a gene: 6. Here the CDR3 reads CASNRDRVNEQYF. The CDR3 nucleotides are TGCGCCAGCAACCGGGACAGGGTGAACGAGCAGTACTTC.

The table lists this clonotype with a few counts. J is TRBJ2-7 and V is TRBV6-5, with 10 bases that match TRBD2. The CDR3 is 15 residues long. The V and J ends lost 6 bases and 3 bases, in that order; junction bases with no gene match: 8. Germline V CDR1 and CDR2: MNHEY, SVGAGI. CDR3 sequence reads: CASRPGLAEIYEQYF. CDR3 nucleotides: TGTGCCAGCAGACCCGGACTAGCGGAGATCTACGAGCAGTACTTC.

This clonotype was seen a few times. The J gene is TRBJ1-5, the V gene TRBV7-2, with D hard to call. Germline assignment: CDR1 SGHTA and CDR2 FQGNSA. The CDR3 sequence is 14 residues long. Trimming left V 2 bases short and J 7 bases short, with 12 bases between. CDR3 sequence reads: CASSLKLTGQPQHF. CDR3 nucleotides: TGTGCCAGCAGCTTAAAACTAACGGGGCAGCCCCAGCATTTT.

This clonotype was picked up many times. This chain connects TRBV5-1 to TRBJ2-3, with 9 nucleotides matching TRBD2. V was pared by 2 bases and J by 5 bases, with 9 bases of the junction left unmatched. Germline loops: CDR1 SGHRS, CDR2 YFSETQ. The CDR3 contains 16 residues. CDR3 DNA sequence: TGCGCCAGCAGCTTCATAGCGGGAGCATTTCAAGATACGCAGTATTTT. This codes for CASSFIAGAFQDTQYF.

This clonotype showed up many times. The J gene is TRBJ2-1, the V gene TRBV7-2, with 15 bases aligning to TRBD2. Losses at the gene ends were 5 bases for V and 9 bases for J; bases not matched to a gene: 8. The V gene's germline CDR1 is SGHTA and CDR2 FQGNSA. CDR3 length: 16 residues. CDR3 sequence (DNA): TGTGCCAGCAGCCCACCCGGGGGACTAGCGGGAGGTGAGCAGTTCTTC. As protein: CASSPPGGLAGGEQFF.

This clonotype appeared a few times. The chain employs TRBV4-2 and TRBJ1-6; no clear D. CDR1 is LGHNA and CDR2 is YNFKEQ in the germline V gene. Trimming cost V 5 bases and J 7 bases, with 12 bases left between them. The CDR3 extends over 14 amino acids. CDR3 loop: CASSSDGLNSPLHF. The DNA for the CDR3 is TGTGCCAGCAGCTCGGACGGACTAAATTCACCCCTCCACTTT.

The CDR3 loop reads CAITSGQGWTDTQYF. The CDR3 region has the DNA TGTGCCATCACTTCCGGACAGGGGTGGACAGATACGCAGTATTTT. The chain links TRBV10-3 to TRBJ2-3; 9 bases map to TRBD1. The CDR3 spans 15 residues. Per germline, CDR1 ENHRY and CDR2 SYGVKD. V lost 7 bases and J lost 3; bases outside the gene matches: 8.

As regards this clonotype: A much bigger clone sits one base away, suggesting this may be a read error. The chain links TRBV7-3 to TRBJ1-6; 8 nucleotides match TRBD1. The trim removed 5 bases at V and 8 bases at J, leaving 8 bases unmatched. The CDR3 is made up of 15 amino acids. Germline V lookup: CDR1 SGHTA, CDR2 FQGTGA. The CDR3 DNA follows: TGTGCCAGCAGCACCAACAGGGGGAGGGATTCACCCCTCCACTTT. Protein product: CASSTNRGRDSPLHF.

This clonotype was picked up many times. V gene TRBV20-1 combines with J gene TRBJ1-5, with D tentatively TRBD1 (5 bases). Trimming stripped 0 bases from V and 3 bases from J, with 12 bases between. Germline lookup yields CDR1 DFQATT and CDR2 SNEGSKA (reference sequence). This CDR3 is built from 15 residues. CDR3 sequence reads: CSARDVRQYNQPQHF. The CDR3, as DNA: TGCAGTGCTAGAGATGTAAGACAGTACAATCAGCCCCAGCATTTT.

About this clonotype itself: At one end the junction does not follow the germline gene, possibly because of a read error. This sequence joins TRBV7-2 and TRBJ2-7; 12 bases agree with TRBD2. The CDR3 consists of 16 residues. Germline assignment: CDR1 SGHTA and CDR2 FQGNSA. The CDR3, as DNA: TGTGCCAGCAGCCTAGCGGGGGGGCAAAAATTCTACGAGCAGTACTTC. Translation: CASSLAGGQKFYEQYF.

This clonotype appeared many times. The chain employs TRBV29-1 and TRBJ2-7; 9 nucleotides agree with TRBD1. The CDR3 runs 13 residues. Per the germline V gene, CDR1 is SQVTM and CDR2 is ANQGSEA. After removal of 4 bases from V and 4 bases from J, the junction contained 5 bases not matched to a gene. The CDR3 here is CSVVGQGQYEQYF. The CDR3 coding sequence is TGCAGCGTTGTGGGACAGGGACAGTACGAGCAGTACTTC.

The gene calls are TRBV7-3 and TRBJ2-1; a possible D gene is TRBD2 (6 bases). Germline assignment: CDR1 SGHTA and CDR2 FQGTGA. V was shortened by 3 bases and J by 2 bases, with 14 bases between the two germline ends. CDR3 size: 16 residues. The chain's CDR3 is CASSFSTGSAYNEQFF. CDR3 DNA sequence: TGTGCCAGCAGCTTCTCTACCGGGAGCGCCTACAATGAGCAGTTCTTC.

There are a few counts of this clonotype. CDR3 nucleotides: TGTGCCAGCAGTCGATCGGAGACCCAGTACTTC. Residues: CASSRSETQYF. The chain couples TRBV12-3 or TRBV12-4 to TRBJ2-5; D is ambiguous. V dropped 5 bases and J dropped 5 bases, with 6 bases sitting between them. The CDR3 spans 11 residues.

This clonotype was counted between two and nine times. CDR3 DNA: TGTGCCAGCAGGACAAATACAGAGAACACTGAAGCTTTCTTT. It is translated as CASRTNTENTEAFF. The chain uses TRBV12-3 or TRBV12-4 and TRBJ1-1; D is unresolved. V was trimmed by 6 bases and J by 1 base, leaving 12 bases between them. The CDR3 has 14 residues.

Many counts were recorded for this clonotype. The chain uses TRBV12-3 or TRBV12-4 and TRBJ1-5; D call uncertain. The CDR3 has 14 amino acids. V lost 4 bases and J 2 bases, leaving 9 bases between the germline ends. CDR3 sequence reads: CASSSETGNQPQHF. CDR3 bases: TGTGCCAGCAGTTCCGAAACAGGCAATCAGCCCCAGCATTTT.

This clonotype has only a few counts. The genes are TRBV19 and TRBJ2-5; 9 nucleotides line up with TRBD1. This CDR3 has 14 amino acids. Trimming took 5 bases from V and 4 from J; bases not matched to a gene: 5. Germline V gives CDR1 LNHDA, CDR2 SQIVND (reference sequence). Here the CDR3 reads CASSVGQGTETQYF. CDR3 nucleotide sequence: TGTGCCAGTAGTGTAGGACAGGGGACAGAGACCCAGTACTTC.

The chain has TRBV12-3 or TRBV12-4 and TRBJ2-7, with TRBD2 matching 9 bases. Trimming removed 6 bases from V and 5 bases from J; junction bases left unmatched: 8. The CDR3 length is 14 residues. The CDR3 sequence is CASSPIAGANEQYF. Written as DNA, the CDR3 is TGTGCCAGCAGCCCCATAGCGGGGGCGAACGAGCAGTACTTC.